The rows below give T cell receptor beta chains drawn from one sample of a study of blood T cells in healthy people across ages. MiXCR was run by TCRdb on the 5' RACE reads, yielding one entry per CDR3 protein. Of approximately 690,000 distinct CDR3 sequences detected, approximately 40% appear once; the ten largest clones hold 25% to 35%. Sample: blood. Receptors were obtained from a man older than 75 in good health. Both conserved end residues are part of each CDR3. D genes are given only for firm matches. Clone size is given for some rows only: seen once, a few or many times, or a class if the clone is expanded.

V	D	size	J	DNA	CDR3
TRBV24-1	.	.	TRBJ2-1	TGTGCCACCATCGATGGTGGAAGTGAGCAGTTCTTC	CATIDGGSEQFF
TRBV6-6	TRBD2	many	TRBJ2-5	TGTGCCAGCAGCTCGGGACTAGCGGCATCAGAGACCCAGTACTTC	CASSSGLAASETQYF
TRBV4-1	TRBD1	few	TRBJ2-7	TGCGCCAGCAGCCAGGCCGGGACAGGGATATACGAGCAGTACTTC	CASSQAGTGIYEQYF
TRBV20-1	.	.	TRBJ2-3	TGCAGTGCTAGAGCCGGTACCGTTAGGTTTTCGAGCACAGTTACGCAGTATTTT	CSARAGTVRFSSTVTQYF
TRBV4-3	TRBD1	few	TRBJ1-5	TGCGCCAGCAGCCAAGGATACAGGGGCGATCAGCCCCAGCATTTT	CASSQGYRGDQPQHF
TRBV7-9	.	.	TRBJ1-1	TGTGCCAGCAGCTCGCGAGGGACGGCCAGTGGGACTGAAGCTTTCTTT	CASSSRGTASGTEAFF
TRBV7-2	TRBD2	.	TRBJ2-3	TGTGCCAGCAGCGGGAGGACTAGCGGGGGGTTAGATACGCAGTATTTT	CASSGRTSGGLDTQYF
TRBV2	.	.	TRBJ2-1	TGTGCCAGCAGTACCCGGGGCTGGATCGGGCAGTTCTTC	CASSTRGWIGQFF
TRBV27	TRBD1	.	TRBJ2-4	TGTGCCAGCAGTTCCGCAGGGACAGTCCTTACCAAAAACATTCAGTACTTC	CASSSAGTVLTKNIQYF
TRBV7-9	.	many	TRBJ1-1	TGTGCCAGCAGCCTTTCCAGGGCGATATTGAACACTGAAGCTTTCTTT	CASSLSRAILNTEAFF
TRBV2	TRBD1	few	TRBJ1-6	TGTGCCAGCAGGCCGGGACAGGCGAGGAATTCACCCCTCCACTTT	CASRPGQARNSPLHF
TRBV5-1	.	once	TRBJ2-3	TGCGCCAGCAACCTAATAGGTGAGCCAGATACGCAGTATTTT	CASNLIGEPDTQYF
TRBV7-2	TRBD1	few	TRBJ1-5	TGTGCCAGCAGCTTAGCCGTAGGGGGCAGTGAGCCCCAGCATTTT	CASSLAVGGSEPQHF
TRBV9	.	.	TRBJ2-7	TGTGCCAGCAGCGTAGGTGGACGACTACCCAGCTCTTACGAGCAGTACTTC	CASSVGGRLPSSYEQYF
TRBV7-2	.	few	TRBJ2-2	TGTGCCAGCTCTAAGGGGTCGAACACCGGGGAGCTGTTTTTT	CASSKGSNTGELFF
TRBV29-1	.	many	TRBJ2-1	TGCAGCGGGAGGTCGGTCAATGAGCAGTTCTTC	CSGRSVNEQFF